Listed below are T cell receptor beta chains from one sample, sequenced in a study of T cell responses to AZD1222 COVID-19 vaccine. The protocol was immunoSEQ multiplex PCR, while the TCRdb copy is restricted to in-frame clones and leaves out a portion. The table records around 99,000 clones, roughly 90% of them present only once. This specimen consisted of peripheral blood, obtained 28 days after the second AZD1222 dose. The receptors shown here come from an adult who received the AZD1222 COVID-19 vaccine. CDR3s leave out the opening cysteine and the closing phenylalanine or tryptophan.

CDR3 protein: AISETGGKETQY
V gene: TRBV10-3
J gene: TRBJ2-5

CDR3 protein: SAPLSGFLN
V gene: TRBV20-1
J gene: TRBJ2-7

CDR3 protein: ASSLRGVGETQY
V gene: TRBV5-4
J gene: TRBJ2-5

CDR3 protein: ASSSKRNGQPEPGNTIY
V gene: TRBV9
J gene: TRBJ1-3

CDR3 protein: ASSPGGQISYEQY
V gene: TRBV4-1
J gene: TRBJ2-7

CDR3 protein: ASSYSSGTLRDGYT
V gene: TRBV6-5
J gene: TRBJ1-2

CDR3 protein: AWSYGQNYEQY
V gene: TRBV30
J gene: TRBJ2-7

CDR3 protein: ASSYQGYNEQF
V gene: TRBV6-6
J gene: TRBJ2-1

CDR3 protein: ASSFVVTGRNTEAF
V gene: TRBV5-6
J gene: TRBJ1-1

CDR3 protein: ASSSLGAGGIDNEQF
V gene: TRBV5-6
J gene: TRBJ2-1

CDR3 protein: ASSQDRDPDTQY
V gene: TRBV4-2
J gene: TRBJ2-3